The 13 T cell receptor beta chains given below trace back to one sample, sequenced in a study of beta chain features in type 1 diabetes. Study-level results: The study found moderately but significantly shorter TCRB CDR3s in all four CD4+ subsets of Type 1 diabetes patients.

cDNA synthesis used the whole RNA isolate, giving expressed TCRB sequences. Some clones are missing from TCRdb's copy, which holds only in-frame ones; the method was immunoSEQ multiplex PCR. The sample records some 290,000 clones, approximately 24% being singletons. Their antigens remain unidentified. The specimen was naive CD4+ T cells from blood. These receptors came from a woman aged 25 to 39 with type 1 diabetes.

This chain connects TRBV7-9 to TRBJ1-5; D remains unclear. The CDR3 is 13 residues long. Germline assignment: CDR1 SEHNR and CDR2 FQNEAQ (reference sequence). Between the trimmed V and J ends, which lost 6 bases and 4 bases, there was a span of 10 bases. In DNA form, the CDR3 reads TGTGCCAGCAGTTTTTCCCAGAATCAGCCCCAGCATTTT. Translated: CASSFSQNQPQHF.

This clone was seen a few times. The genes are TRBV5-4 and TRBJ2-3, with D possibly TRBD2 on 6 matching bases. Germline CDR1 and CDR2: SGHNT and YYREEE (reference sequence). The CDR3 spans 14 residues. Trimming shortened V by 2 bases and J by 6 bases, and 13 bases separated the two germline ends. This chain's CDR3 is CASSFAGTGDTQYF. The CDR3 DNA follows: TGTGCCAGCAGCTTCGCGGGGACGGGGGATACGCAGTATTTT.

Only a few counts were recorded for this clone. V usage is TRBV11-3 and J usage is TRBJ2-1; maybe TRBD1 (6 bases). This CDR3 region has 13 residues. The V end lost 5 bases, the J end lost 7 bases, and 12 bases lay between the germline ends. Germline CDR1 is SGHNT and CDR2 is YENEEA. CDR3 coding DNA: TGTGCCAGCAGCCAGGACAGTACAAATGAGCAGTTCTTC. It specifies CASSQDSTNEQFF.

This clone has only a few counts. CDR3 residues: CASSIGVGGYEQYF. For the CDR3, the DNA is TGTGCCAGTAGTATCGGAGTAGGTGGCTACGAGCAGTACTTC. The gene calls are TRBV19 and TRBJ2-7; no clear D gene. Deletions cut 3 bases from V and 3 bases from J, with 12 bases between. CDR3 length: 14 residues. The germline V gene encodes CDR1 LNHDA and CDR2 SQIVND (reference sequence).

This sequence joins TRBV4-1 and TRBJ2-7; TRBD2 matches 14 bases. The CDR3 has 15 amino acids. J lost 3 bases, V lost 4 bases, and 2 bases had no gene match. Germline V gene lookup returns CDR1 MGHRA and CDR2 YSYEKL. The CDR3 region is CASSPGLAGDYEQYF. As DNA, the CDR3 is TGCGCCAGCAGCCCGGGACTAGCGGGAGACTACGAGCAGTACTTC.

Concerning this clone: The sample has other DNA sequences that encode this CDR3 too. The chain has TRBV29-1 and TRBJ1-1; the D gene is possibly TRBD1 (5 bases). Germline V CDR1 and CDR2: SQVTM, ANQGSEA. Trimming cost V 6 bases and J 2 bases, with 10 bases left between them. CDR3 length equals 12 residues. In nucleotides, the CDR3 is TGCAGCGTCGGTCAGGGAAACACTGAAGCTTTCTTT. Encoded protein: CSVGQGNTEAFF.

The chain combines TRBV6-1 with TRBJ2-5, with D perhaps TRBD1 (5 bases). The germline CDR1 and CDR2 sequences are MNHNS and SASEGT. V was trimmed by 5 bases and J by 4 bases, leaving 8 bases between them. The CDR3 consists of 12 residues. The CDR3 sequence is CASSWGGETQYF. The CDR3 DNA reads TGTGCCAGCAGTTGGGGCGGAGAGACCCAGTACTTC.

This clone turned up a few times. CDR3 amino acids: CASSPLGQSTDTQYF. In nucleotides, the CDR3 is TGTGCCAGCTCACCACTAGGACAGAGCACAGATACGCAGTATTTT. The J gene is TRBJ2-3, the V gene TRBV18; tentatively, D is TRBD1 (6 bases). The CDR3 has 15 amino acids. CDR1 is KGHSH, CDR2 LQKENI, per germline. V was clipped by 1 base and J by 0 bases, with 8 bases between them.

The V and J genes are TRBV7-9 and TRBJ2-3; D gene unclear. CDR1 and CDR2 from the germline V gene are SEHNR and FQNEAQ (reference sequence). V shed 1 base and J shed 1 base, with 6 bases lying between them. The CDR3 is 14 residues long. As DNA, the CDR3 is TGTGCCAGCAGCTTAGTGGGCGGCACAGATACGCAGTATTTT. This gives the protein CASSLVGGTDTQYF.

The rearrangement uses TRBV29-1 and TRBJ1-1; D is uncertain. Germline lookup yields CDR1 SQVTM and CDR2 ANQGSEA. The CDR3 extends over 10 amino acids. Trimming left V 2 bases short and J 11 bases short, with 9 bases between. The CDR3 spells CSVEHSRAFF. DNA of the CDR3: TGCAGCGTTGAACACAGCCGGGCTTTCTTT.

The V and J genes are TRBV5-1 and TRBJ2-7; 7 positions agree with TRBD2. Trimming at V came to 0 bases and at J to 1 base, leaving 4 bases not matched to a gene. This CDR3 contains 15 residues. Germline CDR1 and CDR2: SGHRS and YFSETQ. The CDR3 loop is CASSLVVAGSYEQYF. The DNA of the CDR3 is TGCGCCAGCAGCTTGGTCGTAGCGGGTTCCTACGAGCAGTACTTC. Looking up the rest from reference TRBV5-1 and TRBJ2-7 gives the full variable domain: KAGVTQTPRYLIKTRGQQVTLSCSPISGHRSVSWYQQTPGQGLQFLFEYFSETQRNKGNFPGRFSGRQFSNSRSEMNVSTLELGDSALYLCASSLVVAGSYEQYFGPGTRLTVT.

This clone was seen a handful of times. V gene TRBV6-5 combines with J gene TRBJ2-2; 8 bases map to TRBD1. This CDR3 has 15 residues. V trimming: 5 bases; J trimming: 0 bases; junction bases outside the gene matches: 2. Germline V lookup: CDR1 MNHEY, CDR2 SVGAGI. Here the CDR3 reads CASSPQGANTGELFF. CDR3 nucleotide sequence: TGTGCCAGCAGTCCACAGGGGGCGAACACCGGGGAGCTGTTTTTT.

There are a few counts of this clone. The V gene is TRBV10-1, the J gene TRBJ2-1; 9 nucleotides match TRBD2. V trimming: 5 bases; J trimming: 8 bases; junction bases outside the gene matches: 7. CDR1 WNHNN and CDR2 SYGVQD come from the germline V gene (reference sequence). CDR3 size: 14 residues. The CDR3 region has the DNA TGCGCCAGCAGTCCCGGGACTAGCCATGATGAGCAGTTCTTC. Protein sequence: CASSPGTSHDEQFF.